What follows is one T cell receptor beta chain and its context. The antigen this receptor binds is unknown. Base-call qualities are not available, and no considerably larger clone is one nucleotide away. The sample holds other DNA sequences that translate to the same CDR3. The collaborating institutions used their own protocols to collect whole blood in K2EDTA tubes. For TCRbeta analysis, collaborators shipped samples as frozen whole blood, isolated PBMCs, or DNA extracted from either of those sample types. The source of the sample is a study of blood T cell repertoires in COVID-19 (dated by TCRdb to 2018 to 2021). With regard to the full study: Collaborator samples came from the United States, Italy and Spain and covered acute and convalescent phases of COVID-19. The material from the prospective study consisted of cDNA or gDNA derived from T cells, B-cell-depleted T cells, or PBMCs. The dataset comprised deeply sampled blood TCRbeta repertoires from subjects exposed to, actively infected with, or recovered from COVID-19. The repertoires were released in a freely available public database intended as a resource for research on the immune response to SARS-CoV-2. The samples were drawn from the first 160 participants of the ongoing ImmuneRACE study and from some 1,300 subjects provided by 6 global collaborators. Sample metadata almost always included a de-identified subject ID, COVID-19 status, age in years and sex. Where available, HLA class I and class II types were obtained from metadata supplied by the sample provider rather than from assay-based typing. The full study reports these points: The amount of clinical and demographic metadata varied by source and participant and was provided uncurated.

From its cysteine to its phenylalanine, the CDR3 spans 14 amino acids. Just the 42-base CDR3 DNA is kept, in frame starting at base 1. Germline trimming: 5 bases from V, 7 bases from J; junction bases outside gene matches: 5. As encoded in the germline V gene, CDR1 is SGHTA while CDR2 is FQGTGA. TCRbeta CDR3 regions were amplified from genomic DNA using the immunoSEQ Assay, a bias-controlled multiplex PCR. The published analysis was carried out like this. Nucleated cell counts per sample were estimated from amplification of reference gene primers within the assay. To quantify the absolute abundance of each unique TCRbeta CDR3 rearrangement, sequence reads were collapsed and filtered. For each sample, productive Simpson clonality was calculated by taking the square root of Simpson's diversity index across productive rearrangements. TCRdb re-hosts the immuneACCESS table, in-frame sequences only. Its copies lack some clones; in the studies checked, an unresolved V gene accounts for under half of them, and the cause for the rest is not known. V and J calls and clone size come straight from that table; D and trimming were deduced from the DNA. This sample gives 150,000 to 200,000 clones in total; 90% to 95% of them show up just once. Under 5% of the sample is held by the ten biggest clonotypes.

Material: peripheral blood. The receptor was derived from a woman between 50 and 59 years old with acute or convalescent COVID-19. The V and J genes are TRBV7-3 and TRBJ2-1; 10 junctional bases match TRBD1. The CDR3 amino acid sequence is: CASSPGTGANEQFF. In nucleotide form, the sequence is TGTGCCAGCAGCCCGGGGACAGGGGCAAATGAGCAGTTCTTC.